This T cell receptor (beta chain) emerged from a study of blood T cell repertoires in COVID-19. On the study more broadly: T cells, B-cell-depleted T cells, or PBMCs provided the cDNA or gDNA that served as material.

Per the original methods: By means of reference gene primer amplification, nucleated cell counts were estimated. The repertoire was sequenced with immunoSEQ multiplex PCR; TCRdb's copy has only in-frame clones and lacks some. V, J and clone size are taken as reported in that table, and D and trimming were inferred from the DNA itself. The top ten clones hold 1.7% of a sample with about 400,000 clones, nearly 90% of them seen once. Self-reported history from a screening survey and questionnaire set each donor's cohort. Symptom resolution, clearance, or two negative PCRs marked the recovered donors of Cohort 3. Germline-derived CDR1 and CDR2 are SGHAT and FQNNGV. CDR3 length equals 16 residues. After removal of 5 bases from V and 1 base from J, the junction contained 4 bases not matched to a gene.

Specimen: PBMCs or T cells enriched from blood (not recorded which). The V call is TRBV11-2, the J call TRBJ2-5; 13 nucleotides agree with TRBD2. This clonotype originated in a woman aged 25 to 39 who had recovered from COVID-19. The CDR3 here is CASSAGTSGIQETQYF. The CDR3 bases are TGTGCCAGCAGCGCCGGGACTAGCGGGATCCAAGAGACCCAGTACTTC. Supplemented by reference TRBV11-2 and TRBJ2-5, the full variable domain reads EAGVAQSPRYKIIEKRQSVAFWCNPISGHATLYWYQQILGQGPKLLIQFQNNGVVDDSQLPKDRFSAERLKGVDSTLKIQPAKLEDSAVYLCASSAGTSGIQETQYFGPGTRLLVL.